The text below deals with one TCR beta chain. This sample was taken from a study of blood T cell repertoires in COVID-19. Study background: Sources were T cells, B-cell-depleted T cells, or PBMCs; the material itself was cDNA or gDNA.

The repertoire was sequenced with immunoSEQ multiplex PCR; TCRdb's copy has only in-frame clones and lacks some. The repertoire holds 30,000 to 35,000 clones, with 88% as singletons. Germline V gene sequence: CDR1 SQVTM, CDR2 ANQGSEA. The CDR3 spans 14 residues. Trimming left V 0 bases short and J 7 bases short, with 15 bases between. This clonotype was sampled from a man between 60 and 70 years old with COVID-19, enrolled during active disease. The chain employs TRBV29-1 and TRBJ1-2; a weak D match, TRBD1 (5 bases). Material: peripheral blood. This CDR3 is CSVEDLGRDFGYTF. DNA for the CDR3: TGCAGCGTTGAAGATCTGGGCAGGGACTTTGGCTACACCTTC.